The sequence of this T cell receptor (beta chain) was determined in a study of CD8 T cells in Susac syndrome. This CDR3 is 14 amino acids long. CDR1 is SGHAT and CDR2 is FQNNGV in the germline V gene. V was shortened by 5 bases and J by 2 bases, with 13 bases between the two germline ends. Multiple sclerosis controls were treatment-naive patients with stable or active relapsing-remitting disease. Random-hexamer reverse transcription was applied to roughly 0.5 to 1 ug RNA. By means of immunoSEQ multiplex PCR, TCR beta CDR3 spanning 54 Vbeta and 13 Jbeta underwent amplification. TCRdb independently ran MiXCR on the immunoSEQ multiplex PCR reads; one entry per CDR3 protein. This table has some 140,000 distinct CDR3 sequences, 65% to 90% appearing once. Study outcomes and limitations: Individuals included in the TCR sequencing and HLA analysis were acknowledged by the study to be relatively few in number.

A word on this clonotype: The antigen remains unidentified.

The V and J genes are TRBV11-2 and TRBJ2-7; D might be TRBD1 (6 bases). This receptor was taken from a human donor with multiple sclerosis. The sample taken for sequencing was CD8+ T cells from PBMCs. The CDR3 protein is CASSGRDITYEQYF. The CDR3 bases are TGTGCCAGCAGCGGCCGGGACATTACCTACGAGCAGTACTTC.